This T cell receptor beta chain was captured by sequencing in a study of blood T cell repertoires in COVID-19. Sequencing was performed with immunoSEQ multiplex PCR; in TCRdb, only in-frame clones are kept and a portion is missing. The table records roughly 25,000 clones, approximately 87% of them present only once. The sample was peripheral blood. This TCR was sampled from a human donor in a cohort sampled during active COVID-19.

The CDR3 loop is CASSSSPSSSYEQYF. In nucleotides, the CDR3 is TGTGCCAGCAGCTCGAGCCCTAGCAGCTCCTACGAGCAGTACTTC. V and J are TRBV5-4 and TRBJ2-7; the D gene is possibly TRBD2 (5 bases). CDR3 size: 15 residues. Deletions cut 3 bases from V and 0 bases from J, with 13 bases between. The V gene's germline CDR1 is SGHNT and CDR2 YYREEE (reference sequence).